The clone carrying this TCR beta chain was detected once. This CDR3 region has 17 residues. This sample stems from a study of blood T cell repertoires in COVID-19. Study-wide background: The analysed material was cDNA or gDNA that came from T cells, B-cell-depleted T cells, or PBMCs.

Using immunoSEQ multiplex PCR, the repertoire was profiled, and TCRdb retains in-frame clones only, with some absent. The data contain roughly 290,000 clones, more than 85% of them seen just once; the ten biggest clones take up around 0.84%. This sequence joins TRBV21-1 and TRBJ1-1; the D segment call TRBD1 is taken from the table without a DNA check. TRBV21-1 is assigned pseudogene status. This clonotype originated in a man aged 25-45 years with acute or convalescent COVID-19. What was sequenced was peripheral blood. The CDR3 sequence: CASSKAHGTGVNTEAFF. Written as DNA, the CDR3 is TGTGCCAGCAGCAAAGCGCATGGGACAGGTGTGAACACTGAAGCTTTCTTT.